Presented here are 24 T cell receptor beta chains from one specimen sequenced in a study of shared clonotypes between healthy human individuals. Repertoires were generated with immunoSEQ multiplex PCR, while TCRdb's copy carries only in-frame clones and drops some. Of approximately 2.5 million clones in the sample, 80% to 95% were seen once. The sample comprised naive CD4+ T cells from PBMCs. Subset: CD45RA+ positively selected. Receptors were obtained from a man aged 18 to 29 in good health. Some clones in this sample may be carry-over from other donors' samples.

J is TRBJ2-7 and V is TRBV15, with 9 nucleotides matching TRBD2. CDR1 LNHNV and CDR2 YYDKDF come from the germline V gene (reference sequence). The junction had 4 bases not matched to a gene; V was cut back by 0 bases and J by 1 base. There are 16 residues in the CDR3. CDR3 in DNA: TGTGCCACCAGCAGAGATAGCGGGAGCCAGTCCTACGAGCAGTACTTC. Its protein product is CATSRDSGSQSYEQYF.

The V gene is TRBV7-3, the J gene TRBJ2-1, with D perhaps matching TRBD2 (6 bases). There are 17 residues in the CDR3. Germline V gene data show CDR1 as SGHTA and CDR2 as FQGTGA. Trimming cost V 5 bases and J 0 bases, with 17 bases left between them. In nucleotides, the CDR3 is TGTGCCAGCAGCCCCCGGGGGTGGGCTAGCTCCTACAATGAGCAGTTCTTC. Translation: CASSPRGWASSYNEQFF.

This clone was recorded once. The chain has TRBV10-1 and TRBJ2-2; D gene uncertain. V was pared by 4 bases and J by 3 bases, with 3 bases between. Germline V gene data show CDR1 as WNHNN and CDR2 as SYGVQD (reference sequence). The CDR3 extends over 12 amino acids. The CDR3 nucleotides are TGCGCCAGCAGTGCTGACACCGGGGAGCTGTTTTTT. Encoded protein: CASSADTGELFF.

This chain joins TRBV10-3 and TRBJ2-5; 8 bases agree with TRBD2. J lost 3 bases, V lost 8 bases, and 11 bases had no gene match. Looked up from germline, CDR1 is ENHRY and CDR2 is SYGVKD. CDR3 length equals 15 residues. In nucleotides, the CDR3 is TGTGCCATCGCCCCGCGGGGGGCATTCGAAGAGACCCAGTACTTC. Its translation is CAIAPRGAFEETQYF.

The chain links TRBV27 to TRBJ1-1; tentatively, D is TRBD1 (6 bases). Germline lookup yields CDR1 MNHEY and CDR2 SMNVEV (reference sequence). Trimming took 7 bases from V and 0 from J, leaving 18 bases between them. The CDR3 runs to 16 residues. In DNA, the CDR3 is TGTGCCAGCAACCCCGGGAGGGGGACTATGAACACTGAAGCTTTCTTT. It yields the protein CASNPGRGTMNTEAFF.

This sequence joins TRBV6-1 and TRBJ1-5; 8 bases are shared with TRBD1. There are 14 residues in the CDR3. Losses at the gene ends were 5 bases for V and 5 bases for J; bases not matched to a gene: 5. In germline, CDR1 is MNHNS, CDR2 SASEGT. The CDR3 here is CASSSDRGHQPQHF. The CDR3, as DNA: TGTGCCAGCAGTTCCGACAGGGGACATCAGCCCCAGCATTTT.

The chain joins TRBV6-5 to TRBJ1-1; maybe TRBD1 (5 bases). This CDR3 is 15 amino acids long. V dropped 6 bases and J dropped 6 bases, with 20 bases sitting between them. The germline V gene encodes CDR1 MNHEY and CDR2 SVGAGI. The CDR3 is CASREYKAGRAEAFF. The DNA of the CDR3 is TGTGCCAGCAGGGAATATAAGGCAGGGAGGGCTGAAGCTTTCTTT.

J is TRBJ2-5 and V is TRBV29-1; maybe TRBD1 (6 bases). Trimming removed 5 bases at V and 0 bases at J, with 16 bases between. The CDR3 is 15 residues long. Germline V gene lookup returns CDR1 SQVTM and CDR2 ANQGSEA. Here the CDR3 reads CSVRRDIHYQETQYF. CDR3 DNA: TGCAGCGTTAGACGGGACATCCATTACCAAGAGACCCAGTACTTC.

This chain uses TRBV25-1 with TRBJ2-7; D is undetermined. CDR1 MGHDK and CDR2 SYGVNS come from the germline V gene. The CDR3 totals 12 residues. V lost 5 bases to trimming and J lost 4 bases, with 9 bases between them. CDR3 sequence (DNA): TGTGCCAGCAGTACAGACTGGTACGAGCAGTACTTC. It encodes CASSTDWYEQYF.

J is TRBJ2-7 and V is TRBV18; unclear D gene. V dropped 2 bases and J dropped 2 bases, with 13 bases sitting between them. The length of the CDR3 is 15 residues. Germline CDR1 reads KGHSH; CDR2 reads LQKENI. CDR3 sequence reads: CASSPTEFKAYEQYF. CDR3 nucleotides: TGTGCCAGCTCACCAACGGAATTCAAGGCCTACGAGCAGTACTTC.

The chain employs TRBV6-1 and TRBJ2-5; no clear D. V shed 4 bases and J shed 4 bases, with 10 bases lying between them. Germline lookup yields CDR1 MNHNS and CDR2 SASEGT. The CDR3 consists of 13 residues. Written as DNA, the CDR3 is TGTGCCAGCAGTGGTCCTATCCTAGAGACCCAGTACTTC. Amino acids: CASSGPILETQYF.

The count of this clone is one. Other DNA sequences in the sample encode the same CDR3. The chain combines TRBV2 with TRBJ2-5; D not certain. V dropped 5 bases and J dropped 3 bases, with 4 bases sitting between them. The CDR3 is made up of 11 amino acids. Germline assignment: CDR1 SNHLY and CDR2 FYNNEI. This CDR3 is CASSSEETQYF. CDR3 in DNA: TGTGCCAGCAGTTCCGAAGAGACCCAGTACTTC.

This clone showed up just once. The chain combines TRBV28 with TRBJ1-2, with no clear D. V was trimmed by 7 bases and J by 8 bases, leaving 17 bases between them. Germline V gene lookup returns CDR1 MDHEN and CDR2 SYDVKM. This CDR3 contains 13 residues. The CDR3 region is CASTTWVSQGYTF. The CDR3, as DNA: TGTGCCAGCACCACCTGGGTCAGTCAGGGCTACACCTTC.

The chain combines TRBV25-1 with TRBJ2-7, with TRBD1 as a possible D gene (6 bases). The CDR3 runs 15 residues. In germline, CDR1 is MGHDK, CDR2 SYGVNS. The V gene lost 0 bases and the J gene lost 6 bases, with 15 bases spanning the gap. The DNA of the CDR3 is TGTGCCAGCAGTGAATACGCCGGGACAATGAGCGAGCAGTACTTC. Protein: CASSEYAGTMSEQYF.

The rearrangement joins TRBV28 to TRBJ2-5; TRBD1 or TRBD2 may be the D gene (6 bases each). The CDR3 extends over 15 amino acids. Trimming removed 5 bases at V and 5 bases at J, with 18 bases between. Germline CDR1 reads MDHEN; CDR2 reads SYDVKM. CDR3: CASSPRGLLVETQYF. As DNA, the CDR3 is TGTGCCAGCAGTCCCCGGGGGCTCCTTGTGGAGACCCAGTACTTC.

The genes are TRBV7-6 and TRBJ2-3; 10 bases match TRBD2. V lost 5 bases to trimming and J lost 3 bases; unmatched junction nucleotides: 17. CDR1 and CDR2 from the germline V gene are SGHVS and FNYEAQ. This CDR3 is built from 19 residues. CDR3 region: CASSPRGSGRALETDTQYF. Here the CDR3 DNA reads TGTGCCAGCAGCCCGAGGGGGAGCGGGAGGGCCCTTGAAACAGATACGCAGTATTTT. Based on the CDR3 plus reference TRBV7-6 and TRBJ2-3, the full variable domain is GAGVSQSPRYKVTKRGQDVALRCDPISGHVSLYWYRQALGQGPEFLTYFNYEAQQDKSGLPNDRFSAERPEGSISTLTIQRTEQRDSAMYRCASSPRGSGRALETDTQYFGPGTRLTVL.

The chain carries TRBV10-3 and TRBJ1-6; TRBD1 matches at 11 bases. Germline CDR1 ENHRY, CDR2 SYGVKD. The CDR3 loop spans 13 amino acids. The ends lost 6 bases at V and 9 bases at J; junction bases unmatched: 1. This CDR3 is CAIRGQGVSPLHF. CDR3 sequence (DNA): TGTGCCATCAGGGGACAGGGGGTTTCACCCCTCCACTTT.

Comment on this clone: Other DNA sequences of this sample code for an identical CDR3. This chain joins TRBV28 and TRBJ2-1; TRBD2 matches 7 bases. The CDR3 length is 14 residues. The germline CDR1 and CDR2 sequences are MDHEN and SYDVKM. V dropped 2 bases and J dropped 7; count of bases not matched to a gene: 5. CDR3 in amino acids: CASSLAGARNEQFF. CDR3 DNA: TGTGCCAGCAGTTTAGCGGGAGCCAGGAATGAGCAGTTCTTC.

J is TRBJ2-1 and V is TRBV7-3; 7 positions agree with TRBD2. The germline V gene has CDR1 SGHTA and CDR2 FQGTGA. Trimming took 2 bases from V and 7 from J; bases not matched to a gene: 8. The CDR3 contains 15 residues. The CDR3 region has the DNA TGTGCCAGCAGCTTACCCCGCGGGGGTGGGAATGAGCAGTTCTTC. Encoded protein: CASSLPRGGGNEQFF.

The chain uses TRBV18 and TRBJ1-4; 11 positions match TRBD1. Germline V gene sequence: CDR1 KGHSH, CDR2 LQKENI. The CDR3 runs to 15 residues. Unmatched junction bases numbered 2, after V lost 2 bases and J lost 6 bases. The CDR3 DNA sequence: TGTGCCAGCTCACCAGGGACAGGGGGACATGAAAAACTGTTTTTT. It is translated as CASSPGTGGHEKLFF. The full variable domain, completed using reference TRBV18 and TRBJ1-4, is NAGVMQNPRHLVRRRGQEARLRCSPMKGHSHVYWYRQLPEEGLKFMVYLQKENIIDESGMPKERFSAEFPKEGPSILRIQQVVRGDSAAYFCASSPGTGGHEKLFFGSGTQLSVL.

This chain links TRBV6-5 with TRBJ2-7; D perhaps matches TRBD1 (6 bases). Germline V CDR1 and CDR2: MNHEY, SVGAGI. This CDR3 has 14 residues. The ends were cut back, 7 bases at V and 3 bases at J, with 16 bases in the middle. The CDR3 here is CASTPFGTNYEQYF. DNA for the CDR3: TGTGCCAGCACCCCATTCGGGACAAACTACGAGCAGTACTTC.

This clone is a singleton in its sample. Other DNA variants within this sample encode the same CDR3. The V call is TRBV28, the J call TRBJ1-1, with a tentative D call TRBD1 (5 bases). The germline V and J ends were trimmed by 3 bases and 4 bases, with 12 bases remaining between them. CDR1 is MDHEN and CDR2 is SYDVKM in the germline V gene. CDR3 length: 14 residues. The CDR3: CASSLGGGRTEAFF. The DNA for the CDR3 is TGTGCCAGCAGTTTGGGGGGTGGGCGCACTGAAGCTTTCTTT.

The chain links TRBV18 to TRBJ1-2; D call uncertain. The CDR3 is 16 amino acids. Germline assignment: CDR1 KGHSH and CDR2 LQKENI. Trimming removed 1 base at V and 0 bases at J, with 12 bases between. The CDR3 protein is CASSPLSWEANYGYTF. The CDR3 region has the DNA TGTGCCAGCTCACCACTTTCTTGGGAAGCTAACTATGGCTACACCTTC.

V usage is TRBV5-1 and J usage is TRBJ2-7; possibly TRBD1 or TRBD2 for D (5 bases each). Per germline, CDR1 SGHRS and CDR2 YFSETQ. V was clipped by 0 bases and J by 5 bases, with 21 bases between them. This CDR3 has 17 amino acids. CDR3 residues: CASSLAAGTLGVHEQYF. CDR3 bases: TGCGCCAGCAGCTTGGCCGCCGGGACCCTTGGGGTCCACGAGCAGTACTTC.